The next 15 T cell receptor beta chains were all read from a single sample in a study of CD8 T cells in ankylosing spondylitis. TCRdb used MiXCR to reprocess the 5' RACE reads, holding one entry per CDR3 protein. This table holds about 130,000 distinct CDR3 sequences, 7% to 10% found once. Sequencing used blood, either unsorted or a sorted T cell fraction (not recorded which). The receptor set was obtained from a male donor with ankylosing spondylitis or in good health (not recorded which).

This sequence joins TRBV7-2 and TRBJ1-2; maybe TRBD1 (6 bases). Germline V gives CDR1 SGHTA, CDR2 FQGNSA. The CDR3 length is 15 residues. Trimming pared 5 bases from V and 4 bases from J, leaving 17 bases between. The CDR3 loop is CASSRAGTMIYGYTF. The CDR3 coding sequence is TGTGCCAGCAGCAGAGCCGGGACAATGATCTATGGCTACACCTTC.

Only a few counts were recorded for this clonotype. V usage is TRBV18 and J usage is TRBJ1-1, with D possibly TRBD1 on 5 matching bases. Germline-derived CDR1 and CDR2 are KGHSH and LQKENI. The CDR3 spans 12 residues. The germline V and J ends were trimmed by 5 bases and 5 bases, with 9 bases remaining between them. The DNA for the CDR3 is TGTGCCAGCTCAATAGGGGAGACTGAAGCTTTCTTT. It encodes CASSIGETEAFF.

This clonotype was found many times. This chain connects TRBV3-1 to TRBJ2-7, with D perhaps matching TRBD2 (5 bases). The CDR3 loop spans 12 amino acids. CDR1 LGHDT and CDR2 YNNKEL come from the germline V gene (reference sequence). Deletions cut 5 bases from V and 6 bases from J, with 11 bases between. CDR3 coding DNA: TGTGCCAGCAGCTACTCCAGCGGCGAGCAGTACTTC. Translated: CASSYSSGEQYF.

This clonotype was observed at least ten times. The V gene is TRBV7-2, the J gene TRBJ2-1, with 11 bases matching TRBD2. Germline V gene data show CDR1 as SGHTA and CDR2 as FQGNSA. The CDR3 spans 17 residues. The junction had 12 bases not matched to a gene; V was cut back by 4 bases and J by 7 bases. CDR3: CASSSWGTSGRINEQFF. In DNA, the CDR3 is TGTGCCAGCAGCTCCTGGGGCACTAGCGGGAGAATTAATGAGCAGTTCTTC.

In its sample, this clonotype was seen many times. This chain links TRBV7-2 with TRBJ2-7, with D possibly being TRBD1 (5 bases). Per the germline V gene, CDR1 is SGHTA and CDR2 is FQGNSA. The V end was cut by 4 bases, the J end by 4 bases, with 23 bases between. This CDR3 comprises 17 residues. CDR3 DNA: TGTGCCAGCAGCTCCCAGGGCGTAGCCGGGTCAAGGTACGAGCAGTACTTC. Its translation: CASSSQGVAGSRYEQYF.

This clonotype was seen many times. V usage is TRBV5-1 and J usage is TRBJ2-6; 9 positions match TRBD1. The CDR3 runs to 18 residues. CDR1 is SGHRS, CDR2 YFSETQ, per germline. Trimming removed 4 bases from V and 4 bases from J; junction bases left unmatched: 12. The CDR3 DNA reads as TGCGCCAGCAGCGTACAAACAGGGGGCGTTTCCGGGGCCAACGTCCTGACTTTC. Amino acid sequence: CASSVQTGGVSGANVLTF. The entire variable domain, with the rest obtained from reference TRBV5-1 and TRBJ2-6, is as follows: KAGVTQTPRYLIKTRGQQVTLSCSPISGHRSVSWYQQTPGQGLQFLFEYFSETQRNKGNFPGRFSGRQFSNSRSEMNVSTLELGDSALYLCASSVQTGGVSGANVLTFGAGSRLTVL.

The chain combines TRBV12-3 or TRBV12-4 with TRBJ1-1; 10 bases map to TRBD1. This CDR3 contains 13 residues. The V and J ends lost 7 bases and 5 bases, in that order; junction bases with no gene match: 4. The CDR3 DNA follows: TGTGCCAGCACCGGACAGGGGGTAACTGAAGCTTTCTTT. Translation: CASTGQGVTEAFF.

At least ten counts were recorded for this clonotype. The genes are TRBV11-2 and TRBJ2-1, with D possibly matching TRBD2 (6 bases). Germline CDR1 reads SGHAT; CDR2 reads FQNNGV. The CDR3 covers 12 residues. The germline V and J ends were trimmed by 5 bases and 9 bases, with 11 bases remaining between them. This CDR3 reads CASSTTSCEQFF. The CDR3 nucleotides are TGTGCCAGCAGCACTACTAGCTGTGAGCAGTTCTTC.

The J gene is TRBJ2-1, the V gene TRBV6-1, with 8 bases lining up with TRBD2. Per the germline V gene, CDR1 is MNHNS and CDR2 is SASEGT. With 7 bases clipped from V and 0 bases from J, the junction kept 14 bases outside the gene matches. This CDR3 has 18 amino acids. The CDR3 sequence is CASIRSAGGTFSYNEQFF. The CDR3 DNA follows: TGTGCCAGCATAAGGAGCGCGGGAGGAACTTTCTCCTACAATGAGCAGTTCTTC.

CDR3 sequence (DNA): TGTGCCAGCAGCCGCCGGAAAGACACCGGGGAGCTGTTTTTT. Its protein product is CASSRRKDTGELFF. The chain links TRBV7-8 to TRBJ2-2, with unresolved D. The CDR3 loop spans 14 amino acids. Deletions cut 5 bases from V and 3 bases from J, with 10 bases between. Germline V lookup: CDR1 SGHVS, CDR2 FQNEAQ.

The chain links TRBV7-2 to TRBJ2-5; 7 bases match TRBD2. In germline, CDR1 is SGHTA, CDR2 FQGNSA. The CDR3 runs 17 residues. The J segment lost 5 bases and the V segment lost 2 bases, leaving 14 bases of the junction unmatched. CDR3 DNA: TGTGCCAGCAGCTTACGGGGGGAGGGCCTTCTAGGGGAGACCCAGTACTTC. Translated, it gives CASSLRGEGLLGETQYF.

This clonotype was seen many times. The CDR3 nucleotides are TGTGCCAGCAGTTACTTCGGCGAAAAACTGTTTTTT. Its translation: CASSYFGEKLFF. This chain links TRBV6-2 or TRBV6-3 with TRBJ1-4; D not resolved. Trimming removed 1 base at V and 8 bases at J, with 5 bases between. The CDR3 is 12 amino acids. Per germline, CDR1 MNHEY and CDR2 SVGEGT.

This clonotype was counted only a few times. The chain has TRBV4-2 and TRBJ2-6; D not certain. The CDR3 totals 16 residues. Per germline, CDR1 LGHNA and CDR2 YNFKEQ. V was cut by 7 bases and J by 0 bases, with 13 bases left in between. CDR3: CASTRSLVSGANVLTF. The CDR3 bases are TGTGCCAGCACCAGATCCTTAGTCTCTGGGGCCAACGTCCTGACTTTC.

This clonotype was recorded at least ten times. This chain connects TRBV6-6 to TRBJ1-1; D is possibly TRBD1 (5 bases). The V gene lost 6 bases and the J gene lost 7 bases, with 15 bases spanning the gap. CDR3 length: 13 amino acids. CDR1 and CDR2 from the germline V gene are MNHNY and SVGAGI (reference sequence). CDR3 sequence: CASRPDRRYEAFF. CDR3 in DNA: TGTGCCAGCAGACCCGACAGAAGATATGAAGCTTTCTTT.

In this sample, this clonotype turned up many times. The rearrangement uses TRBV20-1 and TRBJ1-5; D gene uncertain. The germline V gene encodes CDR1 DFQATT and CDR2 SNEGSKA (reference sequence). CDR3 size: 14 residues. With 6 bases removed from V and 0 bases from J, the gap between germline ends came to 12 bases. The CDR3 protein is CSARRGYSNQPQHF. The CDR3, as DNA: TGCAGTGCGAGGCGTGGTTATAGCAATCAGCCCCAGCATTTT.